The rows below give T cell receptor beta chains drawn from one sample of a study of Ad26.COV2.S vaccination and SARS-CoV-2 variants. Only in-frame clones appear in the TCRdb table, and some are missing; sequencing was by immunoSEQ multiplex PCR. This sample has hundreds of thousands of clones; roughly 80% occur once, and the top ten carry approximately 7%. Specimen: peripheral blood, collected in a trial of Ad26.COV2.S vaccine versus placebo. Receptor source: a person between 18 and 65 years old who received the Ad26.COV2.S COVID-19 vaccine or a placebo. Each CDR3 is given with its conserved first and last residue. The D gene is left open where the match is weak. Only part of the rows carry a size: once, few, many, or a class if the clone is expanded.

-	TRBJ1-1	TRBV9	-	TGTGCCAGCAGCGTAGCATATATGAACACTGAAGCTTTCTTT	CASSVAYMNTEAFF
-	TRBJ1-4	TRBV5-1	-	TGCGCCAGCAGCTTAAGGGGGGTCCGCGAAAAACTGTTTTTT	CASSLRGVREKLFF
-	TRBJ2-5	TRBV5-1	TRBD1	TGCGCCAGCAATCCAGGGGGCAGAGAGACCCAGTACTTC	CASNPGGRETQYF
-	TRBJ1-2	TRBV27	-	TGTGCCAGCAGTTTCCTACAGGGCTATGGCTACACCTTC	CASSFLQGYGYTF
-	TRBJ2-5	TRBV2	TRBD2	TGTGCCAGCAGTGGTAGCGGGGGGCGGGGAGAGACCCAGTACTTC	CASSGSGGRGETQYF
-	TRBJ1-4	TRBV30	TRBD1	TGTGCCTCGGAGAACTCCGGGACAGGGCGGGCTAATGAAAAACTGTTTTTT	CASENSGTGRANEKLFF
few	TRBJ1-1	TRBV5-1	-	TGCGCCAGCAGCTCCCTGCTGAACACTGAAGCTTTCTTT	CASSSLLNTEAFF
-	TRBJ2-7	TRBV9	TRBD2	TGTGCCAGCAGCCCCATTCCGGGACTAGCAAATCGCGAGCAGTACTTC	CASSPIPGLANREQYF
-	TRBJ1-2	TRBV6-1	TRBD1	TGTGCCAGCAGTGAGTTTGAGGGACAGGGCCATGGCTACACCTTC	CASSEFEGQGHGYTF
-	TRBJ2-6	TRBV7-9	TRBD1	TGTGCCAGCAAACTTCCGAGGACAGGGCTAGCGCCTGGGGCCAACGTCCTGACTTTC	CASKLPRTGLAPGANVLTF
-	TRBJ2-7	TRBV27	TRBD2	TGTGCCAGCAGCCAGACTAGCGATCATGCCTACGAGCAGTACTTC	CASSQTSDHAYEQYF
-	TRBJ2-7	TRBV7-6	TRBD1	TGTGCCAGCAGCTTAGGACAGGGGGGGACCTACGAGCAGTACTTC	CASSLGQGGTYEQYF
-	TRBJ1-2	TRBV2	-	TGTGCCAGCAGCGACGGAATGATTTATGGCTACACCTTC	CASSDGMIYGYTF
-	TRBJ2-1	TRBV2	-	TGTGCCACCTTCCGGGACTCCTCCAACAATGAGCAGTTCTTC	CATFRDSSNNEQFF